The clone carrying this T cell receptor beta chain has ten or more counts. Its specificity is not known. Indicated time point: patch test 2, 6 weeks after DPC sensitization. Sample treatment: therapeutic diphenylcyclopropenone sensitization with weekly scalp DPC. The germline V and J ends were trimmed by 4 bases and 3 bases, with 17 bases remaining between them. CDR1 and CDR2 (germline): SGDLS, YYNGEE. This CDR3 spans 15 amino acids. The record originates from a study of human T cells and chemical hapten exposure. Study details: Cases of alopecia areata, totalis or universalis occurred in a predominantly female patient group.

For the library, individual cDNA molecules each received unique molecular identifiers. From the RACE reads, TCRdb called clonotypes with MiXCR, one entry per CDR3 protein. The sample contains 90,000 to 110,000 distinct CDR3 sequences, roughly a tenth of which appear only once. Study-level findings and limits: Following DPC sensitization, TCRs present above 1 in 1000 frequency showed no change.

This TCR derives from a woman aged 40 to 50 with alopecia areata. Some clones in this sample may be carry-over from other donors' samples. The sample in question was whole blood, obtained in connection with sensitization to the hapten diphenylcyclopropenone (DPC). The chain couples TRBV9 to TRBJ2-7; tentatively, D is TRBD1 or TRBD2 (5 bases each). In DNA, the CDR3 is TGTGCCAGCAGCTCCTCGGCCGGGACCCACTACGAGCAGTACTTC. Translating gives CASSSSAGTHYEQYF.